The 18 T cell receptor beta chains given below trace back to one sample, sequenced in a study of shared clonotypes between healthy human individuals. The assay was immunoSEQ multiplex PCR, and TCRdb's table has in-frame clones only and misses some. This repertoire shows 2 million to 2.5 million clones, 95% found once; its top ten account for 0.13%. Sequences were obtained from naive CD4+ T cells sorted from blood. Specified subset: CD45RA+ positively selected. The receptors here all came from a man between 18 and 29 years old in good health.

This sequence joins TRBV6-6 and TRBJ2-3; 12 nucleotides line up with TRBD1. This CDR3 has 15 amino acids. V lost 4 bases, J lost 4 bases, and 3 bases stayed unmatched. In germline, CDR1 is MNHNY, CDR2 SVGAGI (reference sequence). CDR3 DNA: TGTGCCAGCAGTTCCGGGACAGGGGGCGCAGATACGCAGTATTTT. This sequence encodes CASSSGTGGADTQYF.

This clone has just one count. The chain couples TRBV5-6 to TRBJ1-3; 11 bases map to TRBD1. The V segment lost 4 bases and the J segment 3 bases; nucleotides outside the gene matches: 6. CDR1 and CDR2 (germline): SGHDT, YYEEEE. The CDR3 length is 16 residues. The CDR3 loop reads CASSPRTGGRGNTIYF. CDR3 DNA: TGTGCCAGCAGCCCTCGGACAGGGGGCCGTGGAAACACCATATATTTT.

A few counts support this clone. The V and J genes are TRBV7-2 and TRBJ2-6; a possible D gene is TRBD1 (5 bases). Germline CDR1 reads SGHTA; CDR2 reads FQGNSA. Trimming shortened V by 3 bases and J by 2 bases, and 8 bases separated the two germline ends. This CDR3 contains 15 residues. The CDR3 is CASSLGQPGANVLTF. CDR3 sequence (DNA): TGTGCCAGCAGCTTGGGGCAGCCTGGGGCCAACGTCCTGACTTTC.

V and J are TRBV6-1 and TRBJ2-1; 9 bases line up with TRBD1. This CDR3 has 13 amino acids. From germline, CDR1 is MNHNS and CDR2 SASEGT. The V gene end was trimmed by 10 bases and the J gene end by 2 bases; junction bases not matched to a gene: 3. The CDR3 reads CATRQGAYNEQFF. The CDR3 DNA is TGTGCCACAAGACAGGGGGCCTACAATGAGCAGTTCTTC.

The V call is TRBV5-1, the J call TRBJ1-6; 9 bases align to TRBD1. V shed 2 bases and J 10 bases; nucleotides not matched to a gene: 7. Germline values: CDR1 SGHRS, CDR2 YFSETQ. CDR3 length: 15 residues. The CDR3, as DNA: TGCGCCAGCAGCTTCTCGGACAGGGGTGACTCACCCCTCCACTTT. The encoded protein is CASSFSDRGDSPLHF.

The count of this clone is one. V gene TRBV5-6 combines with J gene TRBJ2-7, with a weak D call TRBD1 (5 bases). V lost 5 bases and J lost 7, with 16 bases in between. The CDR3 runs to 13 residues. The V gene's germline CDR1 is SGHDT and CDR2 YYEEEE. The CDR3 reads CASSLMGSGEQYF. Here the CDR3 DNA reads TGTGCCAGCAGTTTGATGGGGTCAGGGGAGCAGTACTTC.

The chain has TRBV30 and TRBJ1-4, with no clear D. Germline-derived CDR1 and CDR2 are GTSNPN and SVGIG (reference sequence). With 3 bases removed from V and 7 bases from J, the gap between germline ends came to 9 bases. This CDR3 contains 12 residues. The CDR3 sequence is CAWSRTVEKLFF. The CDR3 region has the DNA TGTGCCTGGAGCCGGACGGTTGAAAAACTGTTTTTT.

The CDR3 DNA reads TGTGCCAGCAATAAGTCTAGCGGGACCTACAATGAGCAGTTCTTC. It translates to CASNKSSGTYNEQFF. This chain links TRBV27 with TRBJ2-1; 9 nucleotides agree with TRBD2. There are 15 residues in the CDR3. V shed 7 bases, J shed 2 bases, and the junction held 6 bases outside the gene matches. Germline lookup yields CDR1 MNHEY and CDR2 SMNVEV (reference sequence).

This sequence joins TRBV27 and TRBJ2-7; 13 bases line up with TRBD2. The junction had 0 bases not matched to a gene; V was cut back by 6 bases and J by 4 bases. Germline V gives CDR1 MNHEY, CDR2 SMNVEV (reference sequence). CDR3 length: 13 residues. The CDR3, as DNA: TGTGCCAGCAGACTAGCGGGAGGGTACGAGCAGTACTTC. This gives the protein CASRLAGGYEQYF.

The V and J genes are TRBV2 and TRBJ2-1, with D perhaps matching TRBD1 or TRBD2 (5 bases each). The CDR3 runs 12 residues. The V and J ends lost 4 bases and 7 bases respectively, with 8 bases between them. Germline CDR1 reads SNHLY; CDR2 reads FYNNEI. The CDR3 DNA follows: TGTGCCAGCAGTGGGGACGAAAATGAGCAGTTCTTC. Its protein is CASSGDENEQFF. The whole variable domain, remainder taken from reference TRBV2 and TRBJ2-1, is EPEVTQTPSHQVTQMGQEVILRCVPISNHLYFYWYRQILGQKVEFLVSFYNNEISEKSEIFDDQFSVERPDGSNFTLKIRSTKLEDSAMYFCASSGDENEQFFGPGTRLTVL.

This rearrangement joins TRBV6-5 to TRBJ1-1, with D possibly being TRBD1 (6 bases). Germline CDR1 MNHEY, CDR2 SVGAGI. The V gene lost 0 bases and the J gene lost 11 bases, with 16 bases spanning the gap. The CDR3 extends over 14 amino acids. CDR3 bases: TGTGCCAGCAGTTACTCTGGACAGCCCAGGGAGGCTTTCTTT. It translates to CASSYSGQPREAFF.

The chain has TRBV6-1 and TRBJ1-2; D possibly corresponds to TRBD1 (5 bases). The CDR3 extends over 14 amino acids. Germline CDR1 MNHNS, CDR2 SASEGT. Deletions cut 0 bases from V and 7 bases from J, with 12 bases between. CDR3 sequence reads: CASSEATGPSGYTF. The CDR3 DNA is TGTGCCAGCAGTGAAGCCACAGGACCGTCTGGCTACACCTTC.

The rearrangement links TRBV5-1 to TRBJ2-7; TRBD1 matches 7 bases. From germline, CDR1 is SGHRS and CDR2 YFSETQ. This CDR3 contains 14 residues. J was trimmed by 7 bases and V by 6 bases; bases with no gene match: 13. CDR3 residues: CASTRQGGEGEQYF. As DNA, the CDR3 is TGCGCCAGCACCCGACAGGGTGGCGAAGGGGAGCAGTACTTC.

The rearrangement joins TRBV7-9 to TRBJ1-5; the D is unclear. V gave up 1 base and J gave up 10 bases, with 8 bases separating them. The germline CDR1 and CDR2 sequences are SEHNR and FQNEAQ (reference sequence). The CDR3 covers 12 residues. The CDR3 region is CASSLDWSPQHF. CDR3 bases: TGTGCCAGCAGCTTAGATTGGTCCCCCCAGCATTTT.

This chain links TRBV18 with TRBJ1-6, with a possible D match to TRBD1 (5 bases). V was clipped by 2 bases and J by 12 bases, with 11 bases between them. The CDR3 length is 13 residues. Germline assignment: CDR1 KGHSH and CDR2 LQKENI. CDR3 sequence (DNA): TGTGCCAGCTCACCAGGGACGGTAGGACCCCTCCACTTT. Its translation is CASSPGTVGPLHF.

In this sample, this clone turned up once. CDR3 protein: CASSRQRDLGTDTQYF. CDR3 DNA: TGCGCCAGCAGCCGCCAGCGGGACCTAGGCACAGATACGCAGTATTTT. J is TRBJ2-3 and V is TRBV5-1; 7 bases map to TRBD2. Losses at the gene ends were 4 bases for V and 1 base for J; bases not matched to a gene: 9. The CDR3 runs 16 residues. The germline CDR1 and CDR2 sequences are SGHRS and YFSETQ.

This chain connects TRBV5-1 to TRBJ2-3; 8 nucleotides align to TRBD1. The CDR3 covers 15 residues. The germline V gene has CDR1 SGHRS and CDR2 YFSETQ. The trim removed 2 bases at V and 4 bases at J, leaving 6 bases unmatched. The CDR3 sequence: CASSFRGRNADTQYF. The CDR3 nucleotides are TGCGCCAGCAGCTTCAGGGGGCGCAACGCAGATACGCAGTATTTT.

This chain links TRBV13 with TRBJ1-4; 7 bases align to TRBD1. The trim removed 2 bases at V and 8 bases at J, leaving 11 bases unmatched. The CDR3 covers 16 residues. The V gene's germline CDR1 is PRHDT and CDR2 FYEKMQ (reference sequence). CDR3 bases: TGTGCCAGCAGCTTAAGAACAGGGGCTGTTTCCGAAAAACTGTTTTTT. This translates into CASSLRTGAVSEKLFF.